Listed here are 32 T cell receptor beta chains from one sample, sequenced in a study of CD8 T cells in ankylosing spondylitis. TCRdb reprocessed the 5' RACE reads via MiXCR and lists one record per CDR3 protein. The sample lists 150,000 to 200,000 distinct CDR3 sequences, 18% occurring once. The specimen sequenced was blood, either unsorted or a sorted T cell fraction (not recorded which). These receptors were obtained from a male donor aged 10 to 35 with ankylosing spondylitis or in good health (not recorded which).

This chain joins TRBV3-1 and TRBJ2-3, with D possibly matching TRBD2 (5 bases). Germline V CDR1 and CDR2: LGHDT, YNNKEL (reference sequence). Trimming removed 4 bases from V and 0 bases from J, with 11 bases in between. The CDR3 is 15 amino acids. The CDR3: CASSRETGSTDTQYF. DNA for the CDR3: TGTGCCAGCAGCCGAGAGACGGGGAGCACAGATACGCAGTATTTT.

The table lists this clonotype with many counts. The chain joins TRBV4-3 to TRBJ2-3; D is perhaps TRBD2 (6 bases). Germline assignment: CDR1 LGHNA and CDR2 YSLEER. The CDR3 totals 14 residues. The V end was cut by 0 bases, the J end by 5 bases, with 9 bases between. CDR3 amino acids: CASSQEGSGDTQYF. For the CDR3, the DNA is TGCGCCAGCAGCCAAGAAGGTAGCGGAGATACGCAGTATTTT.

Here the CDR3 DNA reads TGCAGTGCTAGAAACCGTCTGGGATTCGCCTACGAGCAGTACTTC. Translating gives CSARNRLGFAYEQYF. The chain couples TRBV20-1 to TRBJ2-7; no clear D. V lost 2 bases to trimming and J lost 2 bases, with 16 bases between them. From germline, CDR1 is DFQATT and CDR2 SNEGSKA (reference sequence). The CDR3 length is 15 residues.

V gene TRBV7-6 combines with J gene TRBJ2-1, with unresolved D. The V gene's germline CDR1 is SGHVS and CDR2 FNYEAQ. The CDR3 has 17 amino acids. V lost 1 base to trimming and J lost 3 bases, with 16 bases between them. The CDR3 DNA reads TGTGCCAGCAGCTTAGGACCCCACTACATAGGCTACAATGAGCAGTTCTTC. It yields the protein CASSLGPHYIGYNEQFF.

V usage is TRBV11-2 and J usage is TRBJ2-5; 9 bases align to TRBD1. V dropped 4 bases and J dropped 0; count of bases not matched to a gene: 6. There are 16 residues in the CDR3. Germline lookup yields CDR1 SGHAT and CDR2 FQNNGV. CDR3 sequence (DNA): TGTGCCAGCAGCTCTGGGGACAGGGCCTACCAAGAGACCCAGTACTTC. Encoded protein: CASSSGDRAYQETQYF.

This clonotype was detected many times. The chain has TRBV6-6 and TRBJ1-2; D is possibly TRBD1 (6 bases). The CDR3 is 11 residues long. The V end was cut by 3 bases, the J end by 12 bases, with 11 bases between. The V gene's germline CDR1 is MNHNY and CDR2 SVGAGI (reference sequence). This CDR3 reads CASSYNREDTF. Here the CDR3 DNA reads TGTGCCAGCAGTTATAACAGGGAAGACACCTTC.

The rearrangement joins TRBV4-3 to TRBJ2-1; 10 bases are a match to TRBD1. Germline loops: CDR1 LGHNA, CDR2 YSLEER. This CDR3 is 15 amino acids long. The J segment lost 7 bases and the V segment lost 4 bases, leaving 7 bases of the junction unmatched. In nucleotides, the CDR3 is TGCGCCAGCAGCCGAGGGGACAGGGGTGGGAATGAGCAGTTCTTC. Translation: CASSRGDRGGNEQFF.

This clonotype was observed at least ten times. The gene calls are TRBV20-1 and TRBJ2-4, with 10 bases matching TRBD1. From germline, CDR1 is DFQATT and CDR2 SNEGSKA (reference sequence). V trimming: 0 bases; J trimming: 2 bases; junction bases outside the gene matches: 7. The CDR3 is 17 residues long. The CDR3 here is CSARDAGTGATKNIQYF. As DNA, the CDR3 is TGCAGTGCTAGAGATGCTGGGACAGGGGCTACCAAAAACATTCAGTACTTC.

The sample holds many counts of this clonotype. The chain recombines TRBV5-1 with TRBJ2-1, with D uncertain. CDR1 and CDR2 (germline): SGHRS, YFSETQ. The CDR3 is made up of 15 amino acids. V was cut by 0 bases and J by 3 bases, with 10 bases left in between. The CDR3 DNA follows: TGCGCCAGCAGCTTGGTCCAGCAGATCTACAATGAGCAGTTCTTC. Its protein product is CASSLVQQIYNEQFF.

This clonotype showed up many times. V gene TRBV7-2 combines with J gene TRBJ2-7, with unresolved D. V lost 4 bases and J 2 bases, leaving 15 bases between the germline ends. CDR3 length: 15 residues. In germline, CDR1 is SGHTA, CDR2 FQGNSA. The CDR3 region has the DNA TGTGCCAGCAGCTCCATGGCGGTGCCGACCTACGAGCAGTACTTC. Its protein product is CASSSMAVPTYEQYF.

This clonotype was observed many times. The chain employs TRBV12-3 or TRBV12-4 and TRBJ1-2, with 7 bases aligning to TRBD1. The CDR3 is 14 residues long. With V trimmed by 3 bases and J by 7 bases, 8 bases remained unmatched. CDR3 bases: TGTGCCAGCAGTTTTGAGGGGGCGCTGGGTGGCTACACCTTC. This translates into CASSFEGALGGYTF.

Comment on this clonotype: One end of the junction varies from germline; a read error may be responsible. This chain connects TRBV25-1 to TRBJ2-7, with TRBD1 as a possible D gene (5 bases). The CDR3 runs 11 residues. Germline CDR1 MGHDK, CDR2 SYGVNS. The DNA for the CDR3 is TGTGCCAGCAGTGATGCAGGGCAGCCCCTCTTC. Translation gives CASSDAGQPLF.

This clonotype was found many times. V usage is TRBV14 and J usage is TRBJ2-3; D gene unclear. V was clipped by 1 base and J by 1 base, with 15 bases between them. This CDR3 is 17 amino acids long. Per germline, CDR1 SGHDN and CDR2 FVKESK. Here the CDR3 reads CASSQVGSTVRTDTQYF. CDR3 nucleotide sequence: TGTGCCAGCAGCCAAGTGGGATCTACGGTACGCACAGATACGCAGTATTTT.

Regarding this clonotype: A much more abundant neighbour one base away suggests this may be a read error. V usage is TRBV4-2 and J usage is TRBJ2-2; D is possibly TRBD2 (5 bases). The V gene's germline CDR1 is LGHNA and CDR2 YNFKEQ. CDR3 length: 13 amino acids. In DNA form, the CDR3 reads TGTGCCAGCAGCCAAGTGGAGACCGGGGAGCAGTTTTTT. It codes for CASSQVETGEQFF.

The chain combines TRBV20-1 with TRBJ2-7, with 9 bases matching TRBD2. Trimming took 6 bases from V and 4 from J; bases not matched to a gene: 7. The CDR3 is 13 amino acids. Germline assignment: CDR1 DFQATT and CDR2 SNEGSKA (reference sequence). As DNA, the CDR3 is TGCAGTGCGAGATGGCGGGAGGGGTACGAGCAGTACTTC. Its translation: CSARWREGYEQYF.

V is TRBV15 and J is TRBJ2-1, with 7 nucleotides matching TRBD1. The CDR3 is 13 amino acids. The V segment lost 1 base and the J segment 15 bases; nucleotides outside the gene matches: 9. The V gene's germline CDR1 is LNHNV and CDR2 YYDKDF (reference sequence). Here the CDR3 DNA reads TGTGCCACCAGCAGAGCGGACAGGCTTGAATTGTTCTTC. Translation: CATSRADRLELFF. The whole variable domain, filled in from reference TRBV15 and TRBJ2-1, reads DAMVIQNPRYQVTQFGKPVTLSCSQTLNHNVMYWYQQKSSQAPKLLFHYYDKDFNNEADTPDNFQSRRPNTSFCFLDIRSPGLGDTAMYLCATSRADRLELFFGPGTRLTVL.

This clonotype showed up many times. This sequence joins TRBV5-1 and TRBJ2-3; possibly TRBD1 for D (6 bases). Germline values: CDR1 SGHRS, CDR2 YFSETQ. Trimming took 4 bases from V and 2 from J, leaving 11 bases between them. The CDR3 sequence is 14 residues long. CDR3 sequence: CASSLGQITDTQYF. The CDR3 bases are TGCGCCAGCAGCCTAGGACAGATCACAGATACGCAGTATTTT.

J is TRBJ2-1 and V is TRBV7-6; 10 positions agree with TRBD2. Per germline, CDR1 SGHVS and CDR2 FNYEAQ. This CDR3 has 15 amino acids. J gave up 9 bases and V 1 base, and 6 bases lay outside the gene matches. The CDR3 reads CASSLGAGGPGEQFF. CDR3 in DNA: TGTGCCAGCAGCTTAGGAGCGGGAGGGCCGGGTGAGCAGTTCTTC.

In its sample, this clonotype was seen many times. As DNA, the CDR3 is TGCGCCAGCAGCCCGGCTCCCCCCGGGACTAGCGGGAGCCAGCAGTTCTTC. It is translated as CASSPAPPGTSGSQQFF. The chain recombines TRBV4-1 with TRBJ2-1, with TRBD2 matching over 14 bases. The germline gives CDR1 MGHRA, CDR2 YSYEKL. The ends lost 4 bases at V and 11 bases at J; junction bases unmatched: 13. CDR3 length: 17 residues.

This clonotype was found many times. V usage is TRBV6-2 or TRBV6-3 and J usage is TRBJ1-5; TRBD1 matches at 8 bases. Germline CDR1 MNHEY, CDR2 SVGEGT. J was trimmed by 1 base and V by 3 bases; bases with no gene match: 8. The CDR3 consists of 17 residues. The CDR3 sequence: CASSYWIDRGSNQPQHF. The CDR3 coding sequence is TGTGCCAGCAGTTATTGGATTGACAGGGGAAGCAATCAGCCCCAGCATTTT.

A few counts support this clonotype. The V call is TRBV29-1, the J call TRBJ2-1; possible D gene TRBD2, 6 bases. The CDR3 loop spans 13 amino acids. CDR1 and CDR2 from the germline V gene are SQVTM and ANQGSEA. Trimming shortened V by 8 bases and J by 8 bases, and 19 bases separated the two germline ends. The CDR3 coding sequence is TGCAGCCTGAGGAGGGGTCCGGGAGATGAGCAGTTCTTC. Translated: CSLRRGPGDEQFF.

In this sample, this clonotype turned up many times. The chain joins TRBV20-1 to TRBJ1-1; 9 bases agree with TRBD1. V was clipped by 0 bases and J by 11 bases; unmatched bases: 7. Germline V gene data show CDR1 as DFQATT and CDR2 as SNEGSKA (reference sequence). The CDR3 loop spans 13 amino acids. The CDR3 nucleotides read TGCAGTGCTAGAGAGGGGACAGGGTTCGGGGCTTTCTTT. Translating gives CSAREGTGFGAFF.

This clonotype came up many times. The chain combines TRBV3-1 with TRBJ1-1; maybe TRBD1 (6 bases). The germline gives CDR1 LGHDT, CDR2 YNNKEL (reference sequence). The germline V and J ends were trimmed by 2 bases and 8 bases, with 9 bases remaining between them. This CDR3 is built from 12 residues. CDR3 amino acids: CASSQRTAEAFF. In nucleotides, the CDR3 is TGTGCCAGCAGCCAACGGACAGCGGAAGCTTTCTTT. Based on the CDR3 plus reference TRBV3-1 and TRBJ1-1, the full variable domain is DTAVSQTPKYLVTQMGNDKSIKCEQNLGHDTMYWYKQDSKKFLKIMFSYNNKELIINETVPNRFSPKSPDKAHLNLHINSLELGDSAVYFCASSQRTAEAFFGQGTRLTVV.

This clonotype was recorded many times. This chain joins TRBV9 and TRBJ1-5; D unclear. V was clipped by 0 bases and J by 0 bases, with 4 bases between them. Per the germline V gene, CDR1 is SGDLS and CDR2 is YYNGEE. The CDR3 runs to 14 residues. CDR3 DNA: TGTGCCAGCAGCGTAGCCCCTAGCAATCAGCCCCAGCATTTT. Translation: CASSVAPSNQPQHF.

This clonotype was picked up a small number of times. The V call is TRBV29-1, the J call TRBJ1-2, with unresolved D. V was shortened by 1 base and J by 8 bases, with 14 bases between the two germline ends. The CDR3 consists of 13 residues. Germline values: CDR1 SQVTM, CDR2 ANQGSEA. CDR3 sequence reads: CSVEGAGRLGYTF. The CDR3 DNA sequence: TGCAGCGTTGAAGGGGCAGGAAGACTGGGCTACACCTTC.

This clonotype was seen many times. Here the CDR3 DNA reads TGCAGCGTTGATATGTCAGGCCGTGGCTACACCTTC. Protein sequence: CSVDMSGRGYTF. J is TRBJ1-2 and V is TRBV29-1; D not certain. The germline CDR1 and CDR2 sequences are SQVTM and ANQGSEA. The CDR3 loop spans 12 amino acids. Trimming took 3 bases from V and 7 from J, leaving 12 bases between them.

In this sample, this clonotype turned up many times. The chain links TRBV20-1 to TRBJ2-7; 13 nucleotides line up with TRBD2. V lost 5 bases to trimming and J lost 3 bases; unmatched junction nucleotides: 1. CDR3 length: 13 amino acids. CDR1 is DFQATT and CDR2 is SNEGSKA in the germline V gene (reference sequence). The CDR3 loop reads CSAGLAGDYEQYF. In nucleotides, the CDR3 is TGCAGTGCTGGACTAGCGGGAGACTACGAGCAGTACTTC.

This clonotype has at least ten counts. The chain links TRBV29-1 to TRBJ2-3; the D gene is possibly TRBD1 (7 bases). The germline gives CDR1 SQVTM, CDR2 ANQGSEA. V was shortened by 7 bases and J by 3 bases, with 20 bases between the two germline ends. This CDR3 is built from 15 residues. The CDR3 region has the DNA TGCAGCGCCACGGGGGCAGGGGGTCTAACAGATACGCAGTATTTT. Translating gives CSATGAGGLTDTQYF.

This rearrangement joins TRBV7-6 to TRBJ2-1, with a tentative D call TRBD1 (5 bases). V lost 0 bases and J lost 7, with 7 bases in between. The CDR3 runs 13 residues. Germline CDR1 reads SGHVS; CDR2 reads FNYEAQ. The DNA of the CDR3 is TGTGCCAGCAGCTTAGCGACAGAGAATGAGCAGTTCTTC. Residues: CASSLATENEQFF.

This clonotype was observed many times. In nucleotides, the CDR3 is TGTGCCAGCAGTCTAGGTCAGAGCAATGAGCAGTTCTTC. Protein product: CASSLGQSNEQFF. The gene calls are TRBV27 and TRBJ2-1; D remains ambiguous. The germline V gene encodes CDR1 MNHEY and CDR2 SMNVEV (reference sequence). V was shortened by 5 bases and J by 6 bases, with 11 bases between the two germline ends. The CDR3 extends over 13 amino acids.

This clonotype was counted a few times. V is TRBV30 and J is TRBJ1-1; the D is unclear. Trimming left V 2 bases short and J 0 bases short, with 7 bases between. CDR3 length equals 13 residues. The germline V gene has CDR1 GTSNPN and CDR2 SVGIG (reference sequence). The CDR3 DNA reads TGTGCCTGGAGTAGGCATTTGAACACTGAAGCTTTCTTT. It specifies CAWSRHLNTEAFF.

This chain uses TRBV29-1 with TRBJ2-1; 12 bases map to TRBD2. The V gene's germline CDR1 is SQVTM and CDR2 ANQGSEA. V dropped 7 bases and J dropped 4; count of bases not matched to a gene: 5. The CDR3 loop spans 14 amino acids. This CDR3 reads CSGDGLAGYNEQFF. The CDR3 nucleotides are TGCAGCGGTGACGGACTAGCGGGGTACAATGAGCAGTTCTTC.